This T cell receptor (beta chain) was captured by sequencing in a study of cytomegalovirus exposure and HLA in healthy donors (dated by TCRdb to 2015 to 2018). At the level of the whole study: An earlier analysis of more than 550 of the donors reported 276 Gb of sequence data and 95 million to 130 million unique TCR beta sequences obtained from around 190 million T cells. The later analysis used no new phenotypic data to find candidate immune exposures, relying instead on TCR beta sequences and their occurrence across donors. An earlier analysis of some 500 of the donors used high-throughput TCR beta sequencing to judge whether each TCR beta V gene segment behaved as functional or pseudogenic. A separate validation cohort of 100 to 150 different subjects was used in addition to the 666-subject first cohort. The study aimed to test whether cataloging public T cell receptors could reveal signatures of past pathogen exposure. Roughly 5 DR-DQ haplotypes were handled as single units for association and clustering, since linkage in the cohort was strong. Both class I and class II loci were covered by HLA typing, at four-digit resolution. Across under 500 genotyped donors of the cohort, an average of about 240,000 unique TCR beta nucleotide sequences per donor were sequenced, and around 20% of those sequences were non-productive. Using immunosequencing, the study profiled T cell repertoires from roughly 650 subjects and related those repertoires to cytomegalovirus serostatus. A later analysis re-examined previously published TCR beta repertoires from around 670 donors and added high-resolution HLA genotyping to investigate patterns of TCR occurrence. An early release that covered roughly 600 HLA-typed donors contained about 300 gigabases of sequencing data and 80 million or so unique TCR sequences. Donor age, sex, ethnicity and CMV serostatus were collected together with the repertoire data. Of the roughly 400 genotyped donors, over 65% fell in the genetic ancestry cluster associated with self-reported Caucasian donors. A later genetic analysis used genome-wide SNP genotypes for about three fifths of the 666 donors, treating that subset as a discovery cohort. Every repertoire in the discovery cohort had been generated on one and the same sequencing platform. The number of typed donors differed by locus: about 629-640 for A, B, C, DRB1 and DQB1; 500 to 550 for DQA1; around 610 for DPA1; and roughly 470 for DPB1. The study combined high-throughput TCR immunosequencing, statistical association of individual TCRs with disease status, and machine learning to predict cytomegalovirus infection status.

Remarks on this clone: No cognate antigen has been identified for it. It has no much larger one-base neighbor in the sample; base qualities were not kept.

The cohort comprised more than 550 healthy bone marrow donors. Cohort members were all nominally healthy when sampled, although unrecorded immune exposures were likely present. The donor was CMV seronegative and was included in the group of around 320 seronegative cohort members. Every donor gave a peripheral blood sample, and the peripheral blood mononuclear cells from that sample were used for TCR beta sequencing. The Qiagen DNeasy Blood Extraction Kit was used to extract genomic DNA from the blood cell samples. Study-wide findings and limitations: In this cohort, only TCR beta chains were sequenced, and detectable features were limited by the absence of alpha or paired-chain data. When HLA alleles, especially DR and DQ, strongly co-occurred, attributing TCR associations to individual alleles was difficult. HLA typing was unavailable for some donors at each locus, so association tests used only the typed subset. The authors suggested that the approach could potentially be extended to other disease states and immunological phenotypes. Most TCR sequences were seen in very few donors, while some public TCRs were found in many individuals. Three of the identified cytomegalovirus-associated TCR beta chains were confirmed in vitro to be specific for cytomegalovirus antigens. The study gave a list of under 200 TCR beta chains associated with cytomegalovirus. Linkage disequilibrium might explain the correlated functional status among segregating V segments, but an unknown experimental factor could not be ruled out. V-gene and J-gene trimming of TCR beta chains was associated with a missense DCLRE1C variant in a later genetic analysis, and the association was replicated in an independent cohort. Specific HLA alleles were associated with 15,000 to 20,000 TCR beta sequences at a false discovery rate of 0.05 in a later analysis. A further reported finding was that TCR beta sequences accurately predicted the HLA-A and HLA-B alleles for most subjects in the first cohort. Some IMGT-functional V segments, including TRBV6-2 and TRBV6-3, could not be distinguished by the 87-base-pair reads and were therefore excluded. Sequencing depth was assumed to be roughly uniform across donors in the presence/absence analyses, though that assumption may not hold. Cytomegalovirus status was reported to be diagnosed by the classifier with high specificity and sensitivity in both the original and validation cohorts. In a later analysis, HLA-associated TCR beta chains were found to be more clonally expanded and to have lower generation probabilities than equally common non-associated chains. Because counts were too low, roughly 16 rarely observed V segments, including chromosome 9 orphons, were left out of the earlier analysis of about 620 of the donors. A cluster of highly shared sequence variants was judged likely to be a technical artifact of the sequencing pipeline. The only immune exposure information available for the cohort was CMV serostatus. A later analysis found that most CMV-associated TCR beta chains appeared HLA-restricted, with HLA associations seemingly driven largely by CMV exposure. In a later genetic analysis, fewer N-insertions in productive TCRs were reported among donors in an Asian-associated ancestry cluster than the approximately 670-donor mean. A later analysis found that TCR association rates varied across HLA loci, with DRB1 alleles showing the most associated TCRs and HLA-C alleles the fewest. Several of the top co-occurrence clusters appeared to be linked to parvovirus B19, influenza, CMV and Epstein-Barr virus, according to a later analysis. Broadly in line with IMGT annotations, most TCR beta V segments showed up in productive rearrangements about 87% or about 30% of the time in an earlier analysis of 450 to 750 of the donors.

Library creation used the immunoSEQ multiplex PCR assay. For the multiplex PCR, a mixture combining 60 forward primers for TCR Vbeta segments and 13 reverse primers for TCR Jbeta segments was used. Amplification of the CDR3 region of rearranged TCR beta genes was performed with a multiplex PCR assay on genomic DNA. The Illumina HiSeq System was used to sequence the amplified TCR beta libraries as 87-base-pair reads. In the paper's pipeline: Across the 500 to 700 repertoires, a later analysis counted around 80 million unique TCR beta chains, some 11 million of which were shared by at least two donors. To remove PCR and sequencing errors, raw reads were error-corrected and collapsed into unique sequences using a nearest-neighbor algorithm that merged closely related sequences. To assign V, D and J gene segments, CDR3 sequences were aligned to IMGT reference sequences. For a sequence to be retained, a match of at least six nucleotides was required to both a V gene segment and a J gene segment. A rearrangement counted as productive if the CDR3 had no stop codons and remained in frame with V and J, and every other rearrangement counted as non-productive. CDR3 was defined according to IMGT convention as the region running from the second conserved V-encoded cysteine to the conserved J-encoded phenylalanine. The earlier analysis of 587 of the donors excluded sequences that lacked an unambiguous match to a single V gene segment. In an earlier analysis of around 590 of the donors, a V segment was called functional when productive rearrangements were above 56.7%, and segregating when the standard deviation between donors exceeded 5%. To diagnose cytomegalovirus status from the catalog of TCR beta chain sequences, a statistical classification framework was built. A later analysis assigned V and J genes by comparing TCR nucleotide sequences with IMGT/GENE-DB human TR gene sequences. In a later analysis, CDR3 sequences and most-parsimonious VDJ recombination scenarios were assigned using the TCRdist pipeline. A later analysis defined each TCR beta chain by its CDR3 amino acid sequence plus V-gene family, and excluded reads lacking a unique V-gene family. As a way to deal with suspected cross-contamination and a sequencing artifact, a later analysis dropped hundreds of nucleotide sequences that were highly shared and had low generation probability. A later analysis calculated a clonal expansion index for each public chain from normalized within-repertoire ranks of inferred template counts. In a later analysis, generation probabilities were computed with a VDJ recombination model fitted to out-of-frame rearrangements, and the resulting probabilities were checked against IGoR. In a later analysis, hypergeometric tests were used to score TCR-TCR, TCR-HLA and TCR-CMV co-occurrence, with a repertoire-size bias correction applied to TCR pairs. In a later analysis, false discovery rates were estimated by permuting HLA or CMV assignments 20 times. A later analysis grouped co-occurring TCRs with DBSCAN, adding TCRdist sequence similarity when clustering within HLA-allele-positive subsets. Repertoires with fewer than 30,000 or more than 120,000 public chains were left out of co-occurrence clustering, as were about five repertoires with anomalous nucleotide sharing. The clones in this table, taken by TCRdb from immuneACCESS, are in-frame only. Not every clone is retained; where verified, under half of the shortfall comes from an unresolved V gene, and the cause of the rest is unknown. V and J calls and clone size are as listed in that table; D and trimming were resolved from the DNA. In all, the sample holds about 150,000 clones, and 70% to 80% of those were seen once. Around 1.9% of the sample rests with the top ten.

Counted from cysteine to phenylalanine, this CDR3 has 17 amino acids. This entry keeps only the CDR3 DNA: 51 bases, framed from base 1. This receptor was identified in a man aged 25-40 years in good health and CMV-seronegative. This chain is built from TRBV7-5 and TRBJ2-7; TRBD1, the D gene given by the table, was not confirmed from the DNA. TRBV7-5 is described as a pseudogene. Sequenced input: PBMCs. The nucleotide sequence is TGTGTCAGAAGCTTTCCGGACAGGGCATTTCCCGGCTACGAGCAGTACTTC. It encodes CVRSFPDRAFPGYEQYF.